The 2 T cell receptor beta chains below all came from one sample that was sequenced in a study of CD8 T cells in ankylosing spondylitis. Each CDR3 protein gets one entry after TCRdb re-called the 5' RACE reads with MiXCR. Of roughly 230,000 distinct CDR3 sequences in the sample, about 20% were seen once. Sequencing was carried out using blood, either unsorted or a sorted T cell fraction (not recorded which). These receptors were taken from a male donor with ankylosing spondylitis or in good health (not recorded which).

This clonotype appeared a few times. The CDR3, as DNA: TGTGCCAGCAGTGCGCCGGGACAGGGGTCCGATGAGCAGTTCTTC. Translation gives CASSAPGQGSDEQFF. This sequence joins TRBV27 and TRBJ2-1, with TRBD1 matching 10 bases. This CDR3 region has 15 residues. The germline CDR1 and CDR2 sequences are MNHEY and SMNVEV (reference sequence). The V gene end was trimmed by 5 bases and the J gene end by 8 bases; junction bases not matched to a gene: 9.

The chain joins TRBV5-6 to TRBJ2-1; TRBD2 agrees at 8 bases. The CDR3 contains 15 residues. Germline CDR1 is SGHDT and CDR2 is YYEEEE. V shed 7 bases and J 3 bases; nucleotides not matched to a gene: 9. CDR3: CASCGAGGGYNEQFF. The DNA of the CDR3 is TGTGCCAGCTGCGGGGCGGGAGGTGGCTACAATGAGCAGTTCTTC.